The present entry profiles one TCR beta chain with its context. With 4 bases removed from V and 1 base from J, the gap between germline ends came to 8 bases. The CDR3 spans 14 residues. Per germline, CDR1 MNHEY and CDR2 SMNVEV (reference sequence). Assay: immunoSEQ multiplex PCR; the TCRdb copy retains only in-frame clones and omits some. The table shows over 2 million clones, with roughly 92% occurring only once. The data were obtained in a study of shared clonotypes between healthy human individuals. This sequence was found in a man younger than 35 in good health. Some clones in this sample may be carry-over from other donors' samples. The specimen was naive CD4+ T cells from PBMCs. Subset reported: CD45RA+ positively selected. The chain couples TRBV27 to TRBJ1-5; D is unclear. CDR3 loop: CASSSHSSNQPQHF. CDR3 DNA: TGTGCCAGCAGTTCCCACTCAAGCAATCAGCCCCAGCATTTT.